The rows below give T cell receptor beta chains drawn from one sample of a study of control samples from healthy donors and cancer patients. Sequenced by immunoSEQ multiplex PCR; TCRdb stores in-frame clones only, minus some. The sample includes fewer than 200,000 clones, about 90% of them seen just once. Sequenced input: blood. The origin of the receptors is a woman aged 45-59 years in good health. CDR3s include the opening cysteine and the closing phenylalanine or tryptophan. Fields, in order: J gene, V gene, clone size, D gene, CDR3 protein, CDR3 DNA. D genes are given only for firm matches. Size is omitted from some rows. Given values are once, few, many or a class for expanded clones.

J gene: TRBJ1-2
V gene: TRBV20-1
clone size: .
D gene: .
CDR3 protein: CSASRRNAGGYTF
CDR3 DNA: TGCAGTGCTAGTCGGCGGAACGCGGGGGGCTACACCTTC

J gene: TRBJ1-4
V gene: TRBV7-2
clone size: .
D gene: .
CDR3 protein: CASSLQGQTNEKLFF
CDR3 DNA: TGTGCCAGCAGCTTACAGGGCCAAACTAATGAAAAACTGTTTTTT

J gene: TRBJ2-3
V gene: TRBV29-1
clone size: .
D gene: .
CDR3 protein: CSVAGLLTDTQYF
CDR3 DNA: TGCAGCGTTGCTGGCCTCCTCACAGATACGCAGTATTTT

J gene: TRBJ2-5
V gene: TRBV30
clone size: .
D gene: .
CDR3 protein: CACTSGGRVTQYF
CDR3 DNA: TGTGCCTGTACTTCCGGGGGGCGGGTGACCCAGTACTTC

J gene: TRBJ2-2
V gene: TRBV7-9
clone size: .
D gene: .
CDR3 protein: CASSLPGELFF
CDR3 DNA: TGTGCCAGCAGCCTCCCCGGGGAGCTGTTTTTT

J gene: TRBJ1-2
V gene: TRBV28
clone size: .
D gene: .
CDR3 protein: CASSLIQGYYGYTF
CDR3 DNA: TGTGCCAGCAGTTTAATACAGGGTTACTATGGCTACACCTTC

J gene: TRBJ1-1
V gene: TRBV3-1/TRBV3-2
clone size: .
D gene: .
CDR3 protein: CASSQNGLFPMNTEAFF
CDR3 DNA: TGTGCCAGCAGCCAGAACGGGCTTTTTCCTATGAACACTGAAGCTTTCTTT

J gene: TRBJ1-2
V gene: TRBV29-1
clone size: once
D gene: TRBD1
CDR3 protein: CSAQGVYGYTF
CDR3 DNA: TGCAGCGCCCAGGGGGTCTATGGCTACACCTTC

J gene: TRBJ1-4
V gene: TRBV29-1
clone size: once
D gene: .
CDR3 protein: CSVGDGSGEKLFF
CDR3 DNA: TGCAGCGTTGGGGACGGTTCGGGTGAAAAACTGTTTTTT

J gene: TRBJ1-2
V gene: TRBV6-1
clone size: .
D gene: TRBD1
CDR3 protein: CASSGGTVNDFYGYTF
CDR3 DNA: TGTGCCAGCAGTGGGGGGACAGTAAACGATTTTTATGGCTACACCTTC

J gene: TRBJ1-5
V gene: TRBV10-3
clone size: .
D gene: TRBD1
CDR3 protein: CAITGQASEPQHF
CDR3 DNA: TGTGCCATCACCGGACAGGCATCGGAGCCCCAGCATTTT

J gene: TRBJ2-5
V gene: TRBV21-1
clone size: .
D gene: .
CDR3 protein: CASSTGTDQETQYF
CDR3 DNA: TGTGCCAGCAGCACCGGGACTGATCAAGAGACCCAGTACTTC

J gene: TRBJ2-1
V gene: TRBV7-6
clone size: .
D gene: TRBD2
CDR3 protein: CASSLAGTSGLDEQFF
CDR3 DNA: TGTGCCAGCAGCTTAGCTGGGACTAGCGGGTTGGATGAGCAGTTCTTC

J gene: TRBJ1-2
V gene: TRBV6-1
clone size: .
D gene: .
CDR3 protein: CASSEKQGLNYGYTF
CDR3 DNA: TGTGCCAGCAGTGAAAAACAGGGCCTTAACTATGGCTACACCTTC

J gene: TRBJ1-5
V gene: TRBV4-2
clone size: .
D gene: .
CDR3 protein: CASSQDPQGGNQPQHF
CDR3 DNA: TGTGCCAGCAGCCAAGACCCACAGGGAGGCAATCAGCCCCAGCATTTT

J gene: TRBJ2-7
V gene: TRBV27
clone size: .
D gene: TRBD1
CDR3 protein: CASSPGTASYEQYF
CDR3 DNA: TGTGCCAGCAGTCCGGGGACAGCCTCCTACGAGCAGTACTTC

J gene: TRBJ1-2
V gene: TRBV19
clone size: .
D gene: TRBD1
CDR3 protein: CASSYAGQGDGNYGYTF
CDR3 DNA: TGTGCCAGTAGTTACGCCGGACAGGGGGATGGTAACTATGGCTACACCTTC

J gene: TRBJ2-3
V gene: TRBV25-1
clone size: .
D gene: .
CDR3 protein: CASSEYTVGSWGTDTQYF
CDR3 DNA: TGTGCCAGCAGTGAATATACGGTGGGGTCCTGGGGCACAGATACGCAGTATTTT

J gene: TRBJ1-4
V gene: TRBV18
clone size: .
D gene: TRBD1
CDR3 protein: CASSPRDRINEKLFF
CDR3 DNA: TGTGCCAGCTCACCGCGGGACAGAATCAATGAAAAACTGTTTTTT

J gene: TRBJ2-7
V gene: TRBV5-4
clone size: once
D gene: .
CDR3 protein: CASSPPRGNEQYF
CDR3 DNA: TGTGCCAGCAGCCCCCCAAGGGGGAACGAGCAGTACTTC

J gene: TRBJ2-5
V gene: TRBV28
clone size: .
D gene: TRBD1
CDR3 protein: CASSLAPGGTETQYF
CDR3 DNA: TGTGCCAGCAGTTTGGCGCCAGGGGGCACGGAGACCCAGTACTTC

J gene: TRBJ1-2
V gene: TRBV7-9
clone size: .
D gene: .
CDR3 protein: CASSLPAESGYTF
CDR3 DNA: TGTGCCAGCAGCTTACCCGCGGAATCGGGCTACACCTTC

J gene: TRBJ2-7
V gene: TRBV5-1
clone size: .
D gene: TRBD1
CDR3 protein: CASSPDREQYF
CDR3 DNA: TGCGCCAGCAGCCCGGACAGGGAGCAGTACTTC

J gene: TRBJ2-7
V gene: TRBV7-6
clone size: .
D gene: .
CDR3 protein: CASSPRRGAGEQYF
CDR3 DNA: TGTGCCAGCAGCCCAAGAAGGGGGGCGGGGGAGCAGTACTTC

J gene: TRBJ2-2
V gene: TRBV3-1/TRBV3-2
clone size: .
D gene: .
CDR3 protein: CASSPLHSNTGELFF
CDR3 DNA: TGTGCCAGCAGCCCCCTCCACTCGAACACCGGGGAGCTGTTTTTT

J gene: TRBJ2-5
V gene: TRBV18
clone size: .
D gene: TRBD1
CDR3 protein: CASSPPRGQRQETQYF
CDR3 DNA: TGTGCCAGCTCACCACCGAGGGGACAGAGACAAGAGACCCAGTACTTC

J gene: TRBJ1-5
V gene: TRBV4-1
clone size: .
D gene: .
CDR3 protein: CASSQDTHSNQPQHF
CDR3 DNA: TGCGCCAGCAGCCAAGACACACATAGCAATCAGCCCCAGCATTTT

J gene: TRBJ2-5
V gene: TRBV28
clone size: .
D gene: .
CDR3 protein: CASSFARRGLQETQYF
CDR3 DNA: TGTGCCAGCAGTTTTGCCCGAAGGGGGTTGCAAGAGACCCAGTACTTC

J gene: TRBJ1-1
V gene: TRBV14
clone size: once
D gene: .
CDR3 protein: CASSLNMRGSEAFF
CDR3 DNA: TGTGCCAGCAGTCTAAACATGAGGGGCAGTGAAGCTTTCTTT

J gene: TRBJ1-2
V gene: TRBV5-6
clone size: .
D gene: .
CDR3 protein: CASSSPTALYGYTF
CDR3 DNA: TGTGCCAGCAGCTCGCCGACAGCGCTCTATGGCTACACCTTC

J gene: TRBJ2-5
V gene: TRBV28
clone size: .
D gene: .
CDR3 protein: CASTPEGLVNQETQYF
CDR3 DNA: TGTGCCAGCACTCCGGAGGGACTGGTCAATCAAGAGACCCAGTACTTC

J gene: TRBJ1-3
V gene: TRBV7-6
clone size: once
D gene: .
CDR3 protein: CASSLGTQSGNTIYF
CDR3 DNA: TGTGCCAGCAGCTTAGGAACCCAAAGTGGAAACACCATATATTTT

J gene: TRBJ2-4
V gene: TRBV5-6
clone size: .
D gene: .
CDR3 protein: CASSAIGVAKNIQYF
CDR3 DNA: TGTGCCAGCAGCGCGATCGGGGTAGCCAAAAACATTCAGTACTTC

J gene: TRBJ1-2
V gene: TRBV29-1
clone size: .
D gene: TRBD1
CDR3 protein: CSGMDRANYGYTF
CDR3 DNA: TGCAGCGGGATGGACAGGGCCAACTATGGCTACACCTTC

J gene: TRBJ2-5
V gene: TRBV7-8
clone size: .
D gene: TRBD2
CDR3 protein: CASSLSYSGLRETQYF
CDR3 DNA: TGTGCCAGCAGCTTATCATATTCGGGACTAAGGGAGACCCAGTACTTC

J gene: TRBJ2-5
V gene: TRBV19
clone size: .
D gene: TRBD2
CDR3 protein: CASSIAGTTGTQYF
CDR3 DNA: TGTGCCAGTAGTATCGCCGGGACTACAGGGACCCAGTACTTC

J gene: TRBJ1-6
V gene: TRBV5-1
clone size: once
D gene: .
CDR3 protein: CASSTRVGNSPLHF
CDR3 DNA: TGCGCCAGCAGCACCAGGGTGGGGAATTCACCCCTCCACTTT